This T cell receptor beta chain appears in the sequencing data of a study of T cells after yellow fever vaccination. On the study more broadly: When fractions had low cell numbers, they were prepared with SMART-Seq v4 Ultra Low Input.

This clonotype was observed a few times. No antigen is known for it. They built TCR cDNA with 5'RACE template switching, a step that put in a universal primer site and UMIs. TCRdb re-analysed the 5' RACE reads in MiXCR, keeping a single row per CDR3 protein. The table includes a few hundred thousand distinct CDR3 sequences, approximately 4% detected once. General study results and limits: A large majority of primary-vaccination clones showed up again after the booster (about 96% CD4, around 88% CD8).

The TCR sequence derives from a man younger than 35 who received the YFV17D yellow fever vaccine. The source material was PBMCs, sampled 5 days after the yellow fever booster vaccination.

In DNA, the CDR3 is TGCGCCAGCAGCCCTCAGGGGCACTCCTACAATGAGCAGTTCTTC. Amino acid sequence: CASSPQGHSYNEQFF. The chain carries TRBV5-1 and TRBJ2-1; possibly TRBD1 for D (6 bases). The germline gives CDR1 SGHRS, CDR2 YFSETQ. V was trimmed by 4 bases and J by 0 bases, leaving 11 bases between them. This CDR3 is built from 15 residues.